This TCR beta chain was captured by sequencing in a study of human versus mouse CDR3 diversity and MHC coevolution. General study results and limits: The lowest clonal inequality scores came from most of the three human donors. Compared with mice, human CDR3s carried more deletions and insertions on average.

The sample holds one count of this clone. Its antigen is currently unknown. The data were produced by immunoSEQ multiplex PCR, yet TCRdb's version contains in-frame clones alone and is incomplete. Of around 77,000 clones listed, about nine tenths are singletons. The CDR3 is made up of 18 amino acids. V dropped 5 bases and J dropped 2; count of bases not matched to a gene: 11. Germline V CDR1 and CDR2: MDHEN, SYDVKM. This chain uses TRBV28 with TRBJ2-7; 14 bases line up with TRBD2. The receptor's source is a person aged 25-75 years in good health. Sequenced sample: naive CD4+ T cells from blood. Subset defined: CD45RO-negative CD62L-positive naive CD4 T cells. Here the CDR3 reads CASSTRLAGGPRPYEQYF. The CDR3 DNA reads TGTGCCAGCAGTACCAGACTAGCGGGGGGGCCACGCCCCTACGAGCAGTACTTC.